The TCR beta chain under discussion was sequenced for a study of blood T cells in healthy people across ages. Study-wide results and limits: Researchers report that TCR beta diversity correlated strongly with naive T cell percentage.

The CDR3 runs to 18 residues. V lost 0 bases, J lost 0 bases, and 13 bases lay in between. Germline CDR1 and CDR2: SGHRS and YFSETQ. Together with a sample-barcoded 5' primer, a J-beta primer mix was included in a second PCR lasting about 7 to 12 cycles. TCRdb reprocessed the 5' RACE reads with MiXCR, giving one entry per CDR3 protein. The table has some 890,000 distinct CDR3 sequences, roughly 29% seen once; the top ten hold more than 8.5%. Investigators took around 10 milliliters of peripheral blood from every donor. This clonotype was recorded at least ten times. Its antigen is unknown. These data were also filed under a second study, of T cells of mothers and their children. That source notes: It was related mother-child pairs that showed slightly higher overlap than unrelated pairs, without reaching significance.

Sequencing was carried out using blood. The source is a woman aged 40 to 50 in good health. The V and J genes are TRBV5-1 and TRBJ2-6, with D unclear. CDR3 in DNA: TGCGCCAGCAGCTTGGTTTGGGATCCCTACTCTGGGGCCAACGTCCTGACTTTC. Its protein is CASSLVWDPYSGANVLTF.